This T cell receptor (beta chain) was retrieved from a study of shared clonotypes between healthy human individuals (dated by TCRdb to 2020 to 2022). Broadly, across the study: A few men and a couple of women, aged 18 to 49 years, made up the cohort. For each donor, CD4 naive and CD4 memory were each run on three plates, CD8 naive on two plates, and CD8 memory on one plate. Blood TCR repertoires of roughly five healthy adults were deeply sequenced to estimate repertoire size and the extent of clonotype sharing between individuals. To increase sequencing depth and limit assay-specific biases, different laboratories used diverse techniques to prepare libraries and sequence TCR repertoires. Between about 0.94 and 10 billion PBMCs per donor were obtained by leukapheresis.

Summary of the overall study and its limitations: Sampling was limited to blood, and TCR repertoires in tissue likely differ from TCR repertoires in blood. Because the study included only a small number of donors, the genetic and exposure-history diversity represented was limited. Clonotypes shared by all four sorted-subset donors showed higher generation probabilities than non-shared clonotypes. Across a few donors, approximately 4.6% of naive CD4, 3% to 3.5% of naive CD8, under 2.5% of memory CD4, and about 0.44% of memory CD8 clonotypes were shared. Even with the large sequencing depth, rarefaction of the sorted-subset datasets indicated that sequencing was incomplete. Based on pairwise subsampling, the degree of clonotype sharing among donors was expected to be affected by sequencing depth. Estimated clonotype richness was generally larger for naive than for memory subsets.

Using the deep immunoSEQ assay, multiplex PCR amplified TCR CDR3 regions from genomic DNA. For each cell subset, the extracted genomic DNA was distributed evenly across all wells of several immunoSEQ 96-well plates, and each plate served as one replicate. For sorted subsets, each replicate PCR was loaded with 200 ng genomic DNA, equivalent to 25,000 to 30,000 T cell genomes. Purified libraries were measured with a Qubit 3.0 fluorometer, size-checked on a Bioanalyzer 2100, and measured again with the KAPA Library Quantification kit. Every immunoSEQ 96-well plate was sequenced on a separate single-read 150-cycle Illumina NextSeq 550 flow cell. From the authors' description of their analysis: The immunoSEQ output contained only junctional sequences without quality scores, so filtering could not match that applied to full-length reads. To assign V/J genes and CDR3, sequences were annotated using PyIR, a Python wrapper for IgBLAST v1.9, with IMGT germline references. Reads with weak V/J assignments (E-value above 1e-6), missing CDR3, stop codons, out-of-frame junctions, or ambiguous translated residues were removed. V3J clonotypes were defined as sequences sharing an identical inferred V gene, J gene, and CDR3 amino acid sequence. To compute the percentage overlap between repertoires, the number of shared unique clonotypes was divided by the size of the smaller repertoire. Repertoire richness was assessed with RTK rarefaction, the Chao1 estimator, and Recon v2.1 estimates of unobserved clonotypes. Generation probabilities were computed with OLGA for all TCRbeta clonotypes obtained by the gDNA method from several donors. Drawn from immuneACCESS, this table holds only the in-frame rearrangements with V and J called that TCRdb kept. Clones are partly lost; checked studies trace under half to an unresolved V gene and leave the rest unexplained. V, J and clone size are those of that table, while D and trimming were read from the DNA. This sample holds around 940,000 clones; approximately 76% were observed only once. Clones ranked in the top ten supply about 1.5% of the sample.

About this clone itself: Its binding antigen is unknown. No base qualities exist here, and no much larger clone lies one base off it.

Donors were healthy HIV-negative adults with no recently reported acute infections or vaccinations. Every donor was a Caucasian adult residing in Nashville, Tennessee, USA. CD4+ T cells were enriched through magnetic negative selection, after which naive cells were positively selected on CD45RA and the remaining negative fraction served as the memory subset. Blood was collected by leukapheresis, and PBMCs were isolated by Ficoll-Histopaque density gradient centrifugation and then cryopreserved in liquid nitrogen vapor phase. Purity and quantity of every magnetically sorted T cell population were checked by analytical flow cytometry. Genomic DNA was isolated from each sorted fraction and quantified by UV absorbance on a Nanodrop 2000c. The receptor comes from a young man in good health. The sample comprised memory CD4+ T cells sorted from blood. The meaning of the sample's cell subset or site label: CD45RA-negative fraction.

The sequence in DNA is TGTGCCAGTACCCCCAGGGGGCCGAGACAGCCCCAGCATTTT. Protein translation: CASTPRGPRQPQHF. Recombination joined TRBV19 with TRBJ1-5, with TRBD1 matching 8 junction bases. V is pruned by 7 bases and J by 7 bases, leaving 9 bases of the junction without a gene match. The germline V gene encodes CDR1 LNHDA and CDR2 SQIVND (reference sequence). The CDR3 sequence holds 14 residues, the cysteine and phenylalanine included. Of the read, only the CDR3 DNA is kept; its 42 bases are in frame from base 1.